This entry is about one T cell receptor beta chain. Data came from immunoSEQ multiplex PCR; TCRdb stores just in-frame clones and leaves some out. This sample yields some 240,000 clones, of which roughly 86% are seen a single time; 1% to 1.5% belongs to the top ten. The sample belongs to a study of cytomegalovirus exposure and HLA in healthy donors. Germline assignment: CDR1 SNHLY and CDR2 FYNNEI. The length of the CDR3 is 13 residues. V shed 7 bases and J shed 2 bases, with 9 bases lying between them. The sequencing sample was made of PBMCs. The TCR comes from a woman between 25 and 40 years old in good health and CMV-seropositive. The chain combines TRBV2 with TRBJ1-3; the D is unclear. The CDR3 nucleotides are TGTGCCAGCACGGGAAACCCTGGAAACACCATATATTTT. Protein sequence: CASTGNPGNTIYF.